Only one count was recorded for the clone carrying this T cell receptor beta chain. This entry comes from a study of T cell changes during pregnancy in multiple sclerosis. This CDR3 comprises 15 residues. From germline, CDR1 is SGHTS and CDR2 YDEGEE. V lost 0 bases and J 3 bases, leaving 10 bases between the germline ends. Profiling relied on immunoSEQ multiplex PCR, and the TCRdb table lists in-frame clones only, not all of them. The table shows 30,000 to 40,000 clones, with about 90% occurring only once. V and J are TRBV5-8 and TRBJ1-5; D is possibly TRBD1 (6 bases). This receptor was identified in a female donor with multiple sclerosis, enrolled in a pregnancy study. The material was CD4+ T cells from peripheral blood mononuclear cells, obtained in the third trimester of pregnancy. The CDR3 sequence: CASSLGQATNQPQHF. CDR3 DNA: TGTGCCAGCAGCTTGGGACAGGCGACCAATCAGCCCCAGCATTTT.